The 27 T cell receptor beta chains given below trace back to one sample, sequenced in a study of cytomegalovirus exposure and HLA in healthy donors. PCR employed 60 Vbeta and 13 Jbeta primers. Method: immunoSEQ multiplex PCR; TCRdb's copy keeps in-frame clones and lacks some. The sample includes some 190,000 clones, roughly four fifths of them seen just once. Sequences were obtained from PBMCs. The receptors here all came from a woman in her thirties in good health and CMV-seropositive.

The chain is built from TRBV6-5 and TRBJ1-4; 11 nucleotides line up with TRBD1. The CDR3 length is 15 residues. The V segment lost 7 bases and the J segment 7 bases; nucleotides outside the gene matches: 8. Germline V gene lookup returns CDR1 MNHEY and CDR2 SVGAGI. The CDR3: CASKEPGTGGEKLFF. The CDR3 DNA follows: TGTGCCAGCAAAGAACCAGGGACAGGGGGTGAAAAACTGTTTTTT.

The chain recombines TRBV30 with TRBJ1-1; TRBD1 aligns across 7 bases. The CDR3 sequence is 18 residues long. V gave up 3 bases and J gave up 4 bases; unmatched junction bases: 20. In germline, CDR1 is GTSNPN, CDR2 SVGIG (reference sequence). Written as DNA, the CDR3 is TGTGCCTGGAGCTCGACCTCCGGGACAGCCGCGACCTTCACTGAAGCTTTCTTT. Its protein product is CAWSSTSGTAATFTEAFF.

The chain recombines TRBV28 with TRBJ2-5; the match to TRBD2 covers 10 bases. The better agreement between TRBJ2-7 and the DNA end casts doubt on the J call. Germline assignment: CDR1 MDHEN and CDR2 SYDVKM. The CDR3 is made up of 14 amino acids. The CDR3 region has the DNA TGTGCCAGCAGCTTGAGCGGGAGGGCCAGCGAGCAGTACTTC. As protein: CASSLSGRASEQYF.

This clone was recorded a few times. This chain joins TRBV10-1 and TRBJ2-3; 12 bases agree with TRBD2. Germline V CDR1 and CDR2: WNHNN, SYGVQD (reference sequence). This CDR3 spans 17 amino acids. Trimming took 6 bases from V and 6 from J; bases not matched to a gene: 13. This CDR3 reads CASSRLAGDPPTDTQYF. CDR3 DNA sequence: TGCGCCAGCAGCAGACTAGCGGGAGACCCCCCGACGGATACGCAGTATTTT.

The V call is TRBV4-1, the J call TRBJ2-7, with TRBD2 identical over 10 bases. CDR1 and CDR2 from the germline V gene are MGHRA and YSYEKL. The J segment lost 0 bases and the V segment lost 2 bases, leaving 4 bases of the junction unmatched. This CDR3 is built from 16 residues. CDR3 bases: TGCGCCAGCAGCCAACTACGGACTAGCGGCTCCTACGAGCAGTACTTC. Translation gives CASSQLRTSGSYEQYF.

This clone was observed a single time. The rearrangement links TRBV7-2 to TRBJ1-4; perhaps TRBD1 as D (6 bases). CDR3 length equals 15 residues. V lost 4 bases, J lost 4 bases, and 13 bases lay in between. Per germline, CDR1 SGHTA and CDR2 FQGNSA. CDR3 sequence reads: CASSWTAPLNEKLFF. In nucleotides, the CDR3 is TGTGCCAGCAGCTGGACAGCTCCGCTTAATGAAAAACTGTTTTTT. The whole variable domain, remainder taken from reference TRBV7-2 and TRBJ1-4, is GAGVSQSPSNKVTEKGKDVELRCDPISGHTALYWYRQSLGQGLEFLIYFQGNSAPDKSGLPSDRFSAERTGGSVSTLTIQRTQQEDSAVYLCASSWTAPLNEKLFFGSGTQLSVL.

This clone was detected a few times. The chain has TRBV7-9 and TRBJ2-7; possibly TRBD2 for D (5 bases). This CDR3 region has 15 residues. Trimming took off 7 bases at V and 4 bases at J, with 20 bases between the two ends. In germline, CDR1 is SEHNR, CDR2 FQNEAQ (reference sequence). CDR3 in amino acids: CASTLTEGSMYEQYF. The CDR3 DNA sequence: TGTGCCAGCACCCTTACTGAGGGCAGTATGTACGAGCAGTACTTC. The full variable domain, completed using reference TRBV7-9 and TRBJ2-7, is DTGVSQNPRHKITKRGQNVTFRCDPISEHNRLYWYRQTLGQGPEFLTYFQNEAQLEKSRLLSDRFSAERPKGSFSTLEIQRTEQGDSAMYLCASTLTEGSMYEQYFGPGTRLTVT.

The rearrangement links TRBV21-1 to TRBJ2-4; the table's TRBD1 call for D was not verified on the DNA. TRBV21-1 corresponds to a pseudogene. The length of the CDR3 is 15 residues. This CDR3 is CASSKAKAGLHIQYF. The CDR3 bases are TGTGCCAGCAGCAAAGCGAAGGCAGGGTTGCACATTCAGTACTTC.

This sequence joins TRBV14 and TRBJ2-7; 7 bases map to TRBD1. The CDR3 length is 14 residues. Germline V gene sequence: CDR1 SGHDN, CDR2 FVKESK. V gave up 1 base and J gave up 3 bases; unmatched junction bases: 3. The CDR3 sequence is CASSQGQGGYEQYF. As DNA, the CDR3 is TGTGCCAGCAGCCAAGGACAGGGTGGCTACGAGCAGTACTTC. The complete variable domain, with remaining parts taken from reference TRBV14 and TRBJ2-7, reads EAGVTQFPSHSVIEKGQTVTLRCDPISGHDNLYWYRRVMGKEIKFLLHFVKESKQDESGMPNNRFLAERTGGTYSTLKVQPAELEDSGVYFCASSQGQGGYEQYFGPGTRLTVT.

The chain recombines TRBV28 with TRBJ2-1; 10 bases agree with TRBD2. Germline CDR1 MDHEN, CDR2 SYDVKM. CDR3 length: 16 amino acids. V trimming: 2 bases; J trimming: 2 bases; junction bases outside the gene matches: 3. The CDR3 DNA is TGTGCCAGCAGTTTACGTCTAGCGGGGGCCTACAATGAGCAGTTCTTC. This translates into CASSLRLAGAYNEQFF. The full variable domain, its missing parts supplied by reference TRBV28 and TRBJ2-1, is DVKVTQSSRYLVKRTGEKVFLECVQDMDHENMFWYRQDPGLGLRLIYFSYDVKMKEKGDIPEGYSVSREKKERFSLILESASTNQTSMYLCASSLRLAGAYNEQFFGPGTRLTVL.

The chain combines TRBV6-6 with TRBJ1-6, with 9 bases lining up with TRBD1. The CDR3 extends over 15 amino acids. Germline loops: CDR1 MNHNY, CDR2 SVGAGI (reference sequence). J lost 7 bases, V lost 6 bases, and 7 bases had no gene match. The DNA of the CDR3 is TGTGCCAGCAGACACTCGGACAGGGGAAATTCACCCCTCCACTTT. Protein product: CASRHSDRGNSPLHF.

The J gene is TRBJ1-2, the V gene TRBV27; D not resolved. The CDR3 is 16 amino acids. CDR1 and CDR2 from the germline V gene are MNHEY and SMNVEV (reference sequence). Deletions cut 8 bases from V and 5 bases from J, with 24 bases between. CDR3 coding DNA: TGTGCCAGCGGGAGCGCGGGAAGCAGCATTCGGTATGGCTACACCTTC. Encoded protein: CASGSAGSSIRYGYTF.

This clone was recorded only once. This chain joins TRBV7-9 and TRBJ2-5; 12 nucleotides agree with TRBD1. The CDR3 is 16 residues long. Trimming took 5 bases from V and 6 from J; bases not matched to a gene: 10. Germline CDR1 and CDR2: SEHNR and FQNEAQ (reference sequence). This CDR3 is CASSDRGGQGAKTQYF. CDR3 nucleotides: TGTGCCAGCAGCGATCGGGGGGGACAGGGGGCGAAGACCCAGTACTTC.

The genes are TRBV9 and TRBJ1-1; 8 positions match TRBD1. The CDR3 consists of 13 residues. Looked up from germline, CDR1 is SGDLS and CDR2 is YYNGEE. V shed 4 bases and J 8 bases; nucleotides not matched to a gene: 7. CDR3 DNA: TGTGCCAGCAGCACCTTGGGACAGGCGGAAGCTTTCTTT. It is translated as CASSTLGQAEAFF.

J is TRBJ1-1 and V is TRBV6-5; 8 bases align to TRBD1. Germline V gene lookup returns CDR1 MNHEY and CDR2 SVGAGI. The CDR3 runs 15 residues. V shed 6 bases, J shed 5 bases, and the junction held 11 bases outside the gene matches. The chain's CDR3 is CASSRDRGRETEAFF. In DNA, the CDR3 is TGTGCCAGCAGCCGCGACAGGGGCAGGGAGACTGAAGCTTTCTTT.

The V gene is TRBV6-1, the J gene TRBJ1-2; 10 positions agree with TRBD1. The CDR3 has 13 residues. The V gene end was trimmed by 11 bases and the J gene end by 4 bases; junction bases not matched to a gene: 7. Germline CDR1 MNHNS, CDR2 SASEGT. Here the CDR3 reads CAGSRDRGYGYTF. Written as DNA, the CDR3 is TGTGCCGGATCCCGGGACAGGGGCTATGGCTACACCTTC.

The J gene is TRBJ2-5, the V gene TRBV9; TRBD1 matches at 9 bases. This CDR3 has 16 amino acids. The J segment lost 4 bases and the V segment lost 4 bases, leaving 11 bases of the junction unmatched. The germline V gene encodes CDR1 SGDLS and CDR2 YYNGEE. Here the CDR3 reads CASSQGQGGDGETQYF. For the CDR3, the DNA is TGTGCCAGCAGCCAGGGACAGGGCGGAGATGGAGAGACCCAGTACTTC.

The chain links TRBV28 to TRBJ1-5; the D is unclear. Trimming removed 2 bases from V and 3 bases from J, with 5 bases in between. The CDR3 sequence is 13 residues long. Germline lookup yields CDR1 MDHEN and CDR2 SYDVKM. The CDR3 is CASSLTANQPQHF. CDR3 DNA: TGTGCCAGCAGTTTAACAGCCAATCAGCCCCAGCATTTT.

V is TRBV29-1 and J is TRBJ2-3; TRBD2 aligns across 9 bases. Trimming took 5 bases from V and 6 from J; bases not matched to a gene: 6. Germline V lookup: CDR1 SQVTM, CDR2 ANQGSEA. CDR3 length: 13 residues. Here the CDR3 DNA reads TGCAGCGTTAGGGCGGGAGGGCAGGATACGCAGTATTTT. It is translated as CSVRAGGQDTQYF.

The chain is built from TRBV10-3 and TRBJ2-7; D not certain. Germline V lookup: CDR1 ENHRY, CDR2 SYGVKD. The CDR3 is 13 amino acids. V was clipped by 3 bases and J by 6 bases, with 12 bases between them. The CDR3 region has the DNA TGTGCCATCAGTGATTTGTTGGCCCCCGAGCAGTACTTC. Translated, it gives CAISDLLAPEQYF.

The chain combines TRBV6-1 with TRBJ2-6; 8 bases are shared with TRBD2. Germline values: CDR1 MNHNS, CDR2 SASEGT. The CDR3 length is 15 residues. Germline trimming cut 4 bases from V and 2 bases from J; bases unmatched to any gene: 1. The CDR3, as DNA: TGTGCCAGCAGTGTGCGGGGGGCTGGGGCCAACGTCCTGACTTTC. Its protein product is CASSVRGAGANVLTF.

The V gene is TRBV2, the J gene TRBJ2-2; 7 nucleotides line up with TRBD2. This CDR3 region has 15 residues. V dropped 5 bases and J dropped 5; count of bases not matched to a gene: 8. Germline V gene lookup returns CDR1 SNHLY and CDR2 FYNNEI. The CDR3 DNA reads TGTGCCAGCAGTCCCGCAGGGAGGGAAACCGGGGAGCTGTTTTTT. It is translated as CASSPAGRETGELFF.

This clone was observed a few times. The chain employs TRBV6-4 and TRBJ2-1, with 7 bases identical to TRBD2. V lost 0 bases to trimming and J lost 6 bases; unmatched junction nucleotides: 2. The CDR3 consists of 14 residues. Germline loops: CDR1 MRHNA, CDR2 SNTAGT. CDR3 nucleotides: TGTGCCAGCAGTGACTCGCTAGCGGCCAATGAGCAGTTCTTC. Its protein is CASSDSLAANEQFF.

The chain recombines TRBV18 with TRBJ2-5, with 13 bases aligning to TRBD2. Germline CDR1 reads KGHSH; CDR2 reads LQKENI. Losses at the gene ends were 5 bases for V and 4 bases for J; bases not matched to a gene: 7. The CDR3 extends over 16 amino acids. DNA of the CDR3: TGTGCCAGCTCATCGAGGACTAGCGGGAGCACAGAGACCCAGTACTTC. Protein: CASSSRTSGSTETQYF. The full variable domain, with the rest looked up from reference TRBV18 and TRBJ2-5, is NAGVMQNPRHLVRRRGQEARLRCSPMKGHSHVYWYRQLPEEGLKFMVYLQKENIIDESGMPKERFSAEFPKEGPSILRIQQVVRGDSAAYFCASSSRTSGSTETQYFGPGTRLLVL.

This chain uses TRBV5-1 with TRBJ1-1; weak D call: TRBD1 (5 bases). The V end was cut by 1 base, the J end by 1 base, with 11 bases between. From germline, CDR1 is SGHRS and CDR2 YFSETQ. The CDR3 contains 15 residues. The CDR3 reads CASSLSRAPNTEAFF. In DNA form, the CDR3 reads TGCGCCAGCAGCTTGAGCAGGGCACCGAACACTGAAGCTTTCTTT.

This clone was counted once. The rearrangement uses TRBV5-4 and TRBJ2-7; tentatively, D is TRBD2 (6 bases). CDR1 SGHNT and CDR2 YYREEE come from the germline V gene (reference sequence). CDR3 size: 12 residues. Trimming took 4 bases from V and 6 from J, leaving 11 bases between them. For the CDR3, the DNA is TGTGCCAGCAGCAGGGGCGGGATCGAGCAGTACTTC. It yields the protein CASSRGGIEQYF. The whole variable domain, filled in from reference TRBV5-4 and TRBJ2-7, reads ETGVTQSPTHLIKTRGQQVTLRCSSQSGHNTVSWYQQALGQGPQFIFQYYREEENGRGNFPPRFSGLQFPNYSSELNVNALELDDSALYLCASSRGGIEQYFGPGTRLTVT.

This clone was observed a single time. The V gene is TRBV19, the J gene TRBJ2-7; 7 positions match TRBD1. The CDR3 covers 13 residues. Germline trimming cut 8 bases from V and 3 bases from J; bases unmatched to any gene: 7. Germline V gene data show CDR1 as LNHDA and CDR2 as SQIVND (reference sequence). The DNA for the CDR3 is TGTGCCAGTTCCTCCGGGACAGTCTACGAGCAGTACTTC. It codes for CASSSGTVYEQYF.